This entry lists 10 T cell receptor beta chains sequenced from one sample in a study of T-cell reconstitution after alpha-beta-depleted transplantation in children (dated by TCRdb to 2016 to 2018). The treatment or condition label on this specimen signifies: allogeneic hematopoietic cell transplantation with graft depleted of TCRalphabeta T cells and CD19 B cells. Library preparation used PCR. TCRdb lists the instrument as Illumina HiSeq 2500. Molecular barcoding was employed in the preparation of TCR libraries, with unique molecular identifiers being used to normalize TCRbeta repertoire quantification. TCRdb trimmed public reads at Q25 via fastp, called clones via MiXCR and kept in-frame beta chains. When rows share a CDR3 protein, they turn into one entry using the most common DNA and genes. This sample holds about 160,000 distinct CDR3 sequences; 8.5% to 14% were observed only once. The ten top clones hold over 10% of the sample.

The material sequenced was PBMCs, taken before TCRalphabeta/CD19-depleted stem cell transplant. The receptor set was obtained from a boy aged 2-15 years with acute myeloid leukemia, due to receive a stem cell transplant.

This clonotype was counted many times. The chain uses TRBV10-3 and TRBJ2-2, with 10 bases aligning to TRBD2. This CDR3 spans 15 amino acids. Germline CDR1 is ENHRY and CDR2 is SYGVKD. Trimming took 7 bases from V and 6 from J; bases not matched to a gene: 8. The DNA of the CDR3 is TGTGCCATCATGAGCGGGAGGGCCGGGGCCGGGGAGCTGTTTTTT. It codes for CAIMSGRAGAGELFF.

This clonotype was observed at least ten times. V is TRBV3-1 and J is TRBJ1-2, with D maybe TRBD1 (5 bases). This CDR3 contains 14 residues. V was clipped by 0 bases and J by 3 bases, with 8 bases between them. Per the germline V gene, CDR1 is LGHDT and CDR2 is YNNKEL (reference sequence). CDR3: CASSQEAGDYGYTF. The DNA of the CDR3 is TGTGCCAGCAGCCAAGAGGCGGGGGACTATGGCTACACCTTC. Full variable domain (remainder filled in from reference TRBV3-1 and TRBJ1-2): DTAVSQTPKYLVTQMGNDKSIKCEQNLGHDTMYWYKQDSKKFLKIMFSYNNKELIINETVPNRFSPKSPDKAHLNLHINSLELGDSAVYFCASSQEAGDYGYTFGSGTRLTVV.

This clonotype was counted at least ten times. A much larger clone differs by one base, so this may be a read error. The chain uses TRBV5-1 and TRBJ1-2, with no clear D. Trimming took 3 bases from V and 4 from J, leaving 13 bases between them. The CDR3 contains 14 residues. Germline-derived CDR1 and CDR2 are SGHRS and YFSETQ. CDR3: CASSWVLGSYGYTF. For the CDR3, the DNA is TGCGCCAGCAGCTGGGTTCTCGGGAGCTATGGCTACACCTTC.

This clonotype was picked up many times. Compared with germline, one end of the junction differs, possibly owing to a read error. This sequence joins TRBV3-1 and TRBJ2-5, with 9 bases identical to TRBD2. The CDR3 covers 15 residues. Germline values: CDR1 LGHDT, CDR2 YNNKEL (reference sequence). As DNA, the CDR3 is TGTGCCAGCAGCCAAGAATTAGCGGGAGACGGGAAGTGGAACTTC. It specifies CASSQELAGDGKWNF.

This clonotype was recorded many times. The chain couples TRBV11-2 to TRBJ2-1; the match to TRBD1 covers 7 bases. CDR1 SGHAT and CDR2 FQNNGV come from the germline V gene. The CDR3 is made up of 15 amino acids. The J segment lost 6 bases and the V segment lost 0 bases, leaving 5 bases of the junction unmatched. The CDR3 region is CASSLDRDRRNEQFF. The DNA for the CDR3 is TGTGCCAGCAGCTTAGACCGGGACAGACGCAATGAGCAGTTCTTC. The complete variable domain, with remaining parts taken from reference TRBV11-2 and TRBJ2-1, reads EAGVAQSPRYKIIEKRQSVAFWCNPISGHATLYWYQQILGQGPKLLIQFQNNGVVDDSQLPKDRFSAERLKGVDSTLKIQPAKLEDSAVYLCASSLDRDRRNEQFFGPGTRLTVL.

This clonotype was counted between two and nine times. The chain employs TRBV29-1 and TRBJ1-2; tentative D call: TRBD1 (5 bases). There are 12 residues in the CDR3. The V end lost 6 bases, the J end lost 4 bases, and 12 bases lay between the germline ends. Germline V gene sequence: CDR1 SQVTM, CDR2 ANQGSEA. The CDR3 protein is CSVQDNGYGYTF. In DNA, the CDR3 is TGCAGCGTCCAGGACAATGGCTATGGCTACACCTTC.

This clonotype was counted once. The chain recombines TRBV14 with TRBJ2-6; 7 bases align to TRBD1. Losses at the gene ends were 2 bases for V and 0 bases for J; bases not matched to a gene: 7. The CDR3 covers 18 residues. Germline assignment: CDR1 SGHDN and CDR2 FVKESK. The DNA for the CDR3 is TGTGCCAGCAGCCAAACGGGACAGCTTTTCTCTGGGGCCAACGTCCTGACTTTC. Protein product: CASSQTGQLFSGANVLTF.

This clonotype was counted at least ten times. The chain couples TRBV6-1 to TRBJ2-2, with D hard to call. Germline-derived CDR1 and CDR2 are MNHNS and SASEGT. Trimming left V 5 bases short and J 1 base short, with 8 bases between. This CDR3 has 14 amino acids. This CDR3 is CASSRHKNTGELFF. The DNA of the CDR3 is TGTGCCAGCAGTAGGCATAAGAACACCGGGGAGCTGTTTTTT.

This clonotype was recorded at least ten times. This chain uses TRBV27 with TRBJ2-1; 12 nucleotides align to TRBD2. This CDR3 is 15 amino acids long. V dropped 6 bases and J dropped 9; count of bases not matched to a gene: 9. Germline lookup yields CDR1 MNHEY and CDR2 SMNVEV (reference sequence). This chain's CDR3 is CASSGASGRAGEQFF. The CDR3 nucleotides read TGTGCCAGCAGCGGGGCTAGCGGGAGGGCCGGTGAGCAGTTCTTC.

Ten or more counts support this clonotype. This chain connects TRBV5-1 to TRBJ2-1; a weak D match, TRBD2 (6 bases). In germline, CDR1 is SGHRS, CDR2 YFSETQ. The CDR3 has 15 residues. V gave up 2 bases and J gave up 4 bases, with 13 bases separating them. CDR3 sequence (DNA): TGCGCCAGCAGCTTAAGTAGCGGCCTTTACAATGAGCAGTTCTTC. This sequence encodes CASSLSSGLYNEQFF.